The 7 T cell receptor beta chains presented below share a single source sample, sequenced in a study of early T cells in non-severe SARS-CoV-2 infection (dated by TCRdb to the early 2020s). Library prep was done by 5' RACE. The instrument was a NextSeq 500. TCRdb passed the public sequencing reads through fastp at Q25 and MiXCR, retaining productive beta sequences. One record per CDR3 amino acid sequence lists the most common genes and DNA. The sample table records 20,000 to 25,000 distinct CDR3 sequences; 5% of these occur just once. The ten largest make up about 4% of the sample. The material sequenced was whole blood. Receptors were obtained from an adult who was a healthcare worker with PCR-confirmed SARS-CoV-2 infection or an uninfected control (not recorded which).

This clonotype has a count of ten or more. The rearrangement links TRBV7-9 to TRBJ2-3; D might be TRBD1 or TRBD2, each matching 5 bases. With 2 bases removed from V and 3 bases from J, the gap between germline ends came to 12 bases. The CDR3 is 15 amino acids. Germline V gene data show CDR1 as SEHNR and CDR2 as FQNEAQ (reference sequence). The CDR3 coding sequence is TGTGCCAGCAGCTTAACAGGAGGTAGTACAGATACGCAGTATTTT. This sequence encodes CASSLTGGSTDTQYF.

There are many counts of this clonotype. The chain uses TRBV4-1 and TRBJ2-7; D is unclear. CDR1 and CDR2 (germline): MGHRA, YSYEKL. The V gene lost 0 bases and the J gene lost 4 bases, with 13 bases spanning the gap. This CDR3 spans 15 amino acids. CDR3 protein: CASSQDGREPYEQYF. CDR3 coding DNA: TGCGCCAGCAGCCAAGATGGAAGGGAACCATACGAGCAGTACTTC.

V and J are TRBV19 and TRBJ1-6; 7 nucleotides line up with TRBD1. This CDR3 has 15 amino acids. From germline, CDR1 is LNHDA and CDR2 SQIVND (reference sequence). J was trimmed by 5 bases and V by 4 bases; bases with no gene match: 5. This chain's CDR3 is CASSTDRVNNSPLHF. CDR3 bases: TGTGCCAGTAGTACAGACAGGGTGAATAATTCACCCCTCCACTTT.

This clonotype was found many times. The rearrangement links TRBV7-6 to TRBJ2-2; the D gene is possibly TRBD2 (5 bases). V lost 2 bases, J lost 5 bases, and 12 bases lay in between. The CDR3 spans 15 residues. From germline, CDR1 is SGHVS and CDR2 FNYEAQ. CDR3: CASSLTREGTGELFF. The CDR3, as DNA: TGTGCCAGCAGCTTAACCAGAGAGGGAACCGGGGAGCTGTTTTTT.

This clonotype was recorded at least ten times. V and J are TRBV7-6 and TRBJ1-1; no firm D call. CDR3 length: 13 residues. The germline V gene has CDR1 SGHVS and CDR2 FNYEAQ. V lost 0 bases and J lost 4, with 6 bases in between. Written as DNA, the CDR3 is TGTGCCAGCAGCTTAGCGGTTGCCACTGAAGCTTTCTTT. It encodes CASSLAVATEAFF.

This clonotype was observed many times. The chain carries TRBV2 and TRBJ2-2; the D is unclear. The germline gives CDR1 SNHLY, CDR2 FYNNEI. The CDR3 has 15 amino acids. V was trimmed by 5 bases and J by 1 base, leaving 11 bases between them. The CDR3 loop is CASSLDSLNTGELFF. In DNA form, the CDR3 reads TGTGCCAGCAGTTTAGACTCCCTGAACACCGGGGAGCTGTTTTTT.

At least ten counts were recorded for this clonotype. CDR3 bases: TGTGCCAGCAGTTACTCACTAGCGAGGTACAATGAGCAGTTCTTC. It specifies CASSYSLARYNEQFF. The chain combines TRBV6-2 or TRBV6-3 with TRBJ2-1; 7 positions match TRBD2. V lost 0 bases to trimming and J lost 4 bases; unmatched junction nucleotides: 3. The CDR3 is 15 residues long. Germline CDR1 is MNHEY and CDR2 is SVGEGT.